This TCR beta chain was documented in a study of cytomegalovirus exposure and HLA in healthy donors. Study-wide results and caveats: Donors belonging to an Asian-associated ancestry cluster reportedly showed fewer N-insertions in productive TCRs than the roughly 700-donor mean, according to what a later analysis found. Segments of the TCR beta V type were, in most cases, productive about 87% or about 30% of the time in an earlier analysis.

Worth noting for this clone: The antigen is not known.

Germline CDR1 MDHEN, CDR2 SYDVKM. The CDR3 covers 15 residues. The ends lost 2 bases at V and 5 bases at J; junction bases unmatched: 4. It was with 60 Vbeta and 13 Jbeta primers that the PCR ran. The repertoire was sequenced with immunoSEQ multiplex PCR; TCRdb's copy has only in-frame clones and lacks some. The table shows 100,000 to 120,000 clones, with 76% occurring only once. The V call is TRBV28, the J call TRBJ2-3, with 10 positions matching TRBD1. Sequencing was done on a sample of PBMCs. The TCR was taken from a man aged 25 to 45 in good health and CMV-seropositive. The CDR3 DNA reads as TGTGCCAGCAGTTTAGGCGGGACAGGGGTAGATACGCAGTATTTT. Translated, it gives CASSLGGTGVDTQYF.